This T cell receptor (beta chain) comes out of a study of a mutant IDH1 vaccine in newly diagnosed glioma. Study overall: Following radiotherapy alone, or alongside temozolomide cycles, vaccination was started after an interval of 4-6 weeks. A 62.5% male, approximately 38% female split and a mean age of around 41 years characterized treated patients. Patients' prior therapy spanned radiotherapy, temozolomide, or both; most underwent both.

Sequencing used immunoSEQ multiplex PCR; TCRdb keeps in-frame clones, though not all of them. Found here are roughly 11,000 clones, over 75% of them singletons; the top ten hold approximately 6%. As for time point: week 5, during vaccination. Vaccine doses each comprised 300 ug of mutant IDH1 20-mer peptide, with topical imiquimod. The donor cohort comprised cases of new WHO grade 3 or 4 IDH1-mutant, ATRX-lost astrocytoma. This clone is a singleton in its sample. The antigen is undetermined. The CDR3 is 16 residues long. Trimming shortened V by 4 bases and J by 4 bases, and 19 bases separated the two germline ends. Germline lookup yields CDR1 SEHNR and CDR2 FQNEAQ (reference sequence).

Material: PBMCs, obtained from a glioma patient whose treatment included an IDH1 peptide vaccine. This clonotype was sampled from a woman aged 40-49 years with glioma. Some clones in this sample may be carry-over from other donors' samples. The chain links TRBV7-9 to TRBJ1-2; D not resolved. DNA for the CDR3: TGTGCCAGCAGCTCCTCATCCGGGGTGGATGTCTATGGCTACACCTTC. Protein product: CASSSSSGVDVYGYTF.